This T cell receptor (beta chain) was sequenced in a study of regulatory T cells in long-lasting Graves disease. Regarding the study as a whole: Persistent patients shared some 2,500 public clonotypes among themselves. Newly diagnosed patients shared fewer, at roughly 900.

Both iRepertoire HTBI primers and Arm-PCR of CDR3 regions were used to build the TCR beta libraries. One entry per CDR3 protein, called by TCRdb with MiXCR from the multiplex PCR reads. The profile covers roughly 500,000 distinct CDR3 sequences, with about 14% appearing a single time and over 7.5% taken by the ten largest. This clonotype occurred a few times. What it binds is unknown. The time point was: newly diagnosed GD, antithyroid drugs for less than 3 months. After RNA was extracted from PBMCs, the TCR library was made from it. It was American Thyroid Association guidelines that determined Graves' disease diagnosis. The same sample was also studied in work on T cells in Graves' hyperthyroidism and ophthalmopathy. That study reports: Patients having uncontrolled infection, another autoimmune disease, pregnancy or lactation were not included.

This receptor was obtained from a young man with Graves disease. Here the sequenced sample was peripheral blood mononuclear cells (PBMCs), taken at new diagnosis, from a patient treated with antithyroid drugs.

CDR3 residues: CSALRLYSNQPQHF. In DNA form, the CDR3 reads TGCAGTGCTCTTCGACTGTATAGCAATCAGCCCCAGCATTTT. The J gene is TRBJ1-5, the V gene TRBV20-1, with no clear D. The CDR3 spans 14 residues. Trimming removed 5 bases at V and 0 bases at J, with 11 bases between. Germline CDR1 and CDR2: DFQATT and SNEGSKA (reference sequence).